This entry lists 17 T cell receptor beta chains sequenced from one sample in a study of shared clonotypes between healthy human individuals. This table comes from immunoSEQ multiplex PCR, and its TCRdb copy is limited to in-frame clones, with some not included. This sample has 2 million to 2.5 million clones, with almost 96% found just once. Sequencing used naive CD4+ T cells sorted from blood. Noted subset: CD45RA+ positively selected. All receptors come from a man younger than 30 in good health.

For this clone: Within the sample, other DNA sequences also encode this same CDR3. For the CDR3, the DNA is TGTGCCAGCTCAGACAGTATGAACACTGAAGCTTTCTTT. Amino acid sequence: CASSDSMNTEAFF. The genes are TRBV18 and TRBJ1-1, with a tentative D call TRBD1 (5 bases). Between the trimmed V and J ends, which lost 5 bases and 0 bases, there was a span of 7 bases. Germline V gene lookup returns CDR1 KGHSH and CDR2 LQKENI. The CDR3 totals 13 residues.

The chain links TRBV19 to TRBJ2-7, with D perhaps given as TRBD1 or TRBD2 (5 bases each). V lost 4 bases, J lost 1 base, and 11 bases lay in between. CDR3 length: 14 residues. Germline V gives CDR1 LNHDA, CDR2 SQIVND (reference sequence). CDR3 nucleotide sequence: TGTGCCAGTAGTAGGGGGACGGTGTCCTACGAGCAGTACTTC. It translates to CASSRGTVSYEQYF.

This clone showed up just once. V gene TRBV19 combines with J gene TRBJ2-7; D is uncertain. With 5 bases removed from V and 3 bases from J, the gap between germline ends came to 11 bases. The germline gives CDR1 LNHDA, CDR2 SQIVND (reference sequence). The CDR3 extends over 13 amino acids. The CDR3 coding sequence is TGTGCCAGTAGTCCCTCCCTGGGCTACGAGCAGTACTTC. This gives the protein CASSPSLGYEQYF.

This clone has only one observation. The identical CDR3 is also encoded by other nucleotide sequences in the sample. The CDR3 nucleotides read TGTGCCAGCTCACAGGACGGTAACTATGGCTACACCTTC. Residues: CASSQDGNYGYTF. This chain joins TRBV18 and TRBJ1-2; no clear D. CDR3 length: 13 amino acids. Between the trimmed V and J ends, which lost 4 bases and 1 base, there was a span of 7 bases. Germline-derived CDR1 and CDR2 are KGHSH and LQKENI.

To note about this clone: This CDR3 is also generated by other DNA sequences in the sample. This rearrangement joins TRBV18 to TRBJ2-7; D is tentatively TRBD1 or TRBD2 (5 bases each). Germline CDR1 is KGHSH and CDR2 is LQKENI. The CDR3 has 14 residues. Trimming removed 4 bases at V and 0 bases at J, with 10 bases between. CDR3 sequence (DNA): TGTGCCAGCTCACAAGGGACGGCCTCCTACGAGCAGTACTTC. Residues: CASSQGTASYEQYF.

The rearrangement links TRBV29-1 to TRBJ2-5; TRBD2 might be the D (7 bases). V lost 7 bases to trimming and J lost 4 bases, with 13 bases between them. This CDR3 has 12 residues. Germline CDR1 and CDR2: SQVTM and ANQGSEA. The CDR3, as DNA: TGCAGCGCCCGCGGGGGCGCAGAGACCCAGTACTTC. Translation: CSARGGAETQYF.

On this clone itself: Different DNA sequences within this sample yield the same CDR3. The chain uses TRBV7-6 and TRBJ1-5; no firm D call. Germline V gene lookup returns CDR1 SGHVS and CDR2 FNYEAQ. The CDR3 runs to 14 residues. V lost 1 base and J 0 bases, leaving 4 bases between the germline ends. The CDR3 DNA follows: TGTGCCAGCAGCTTAGGCGCTAGCAATCAGCCCCAGCATTTT. It encodes CASSLGASNQPQHF.

The chain combines TRBV30 with TRBJ1-1; D not resolved. With 3 bases removed from V and 0 bases from J, the gap between germline ends came to 11 bases. This CDR3 has 14 amino acids. CDR1 and CDR2 from the germline V gene are GTSNPN and SVGIG (reference sequence). This chain's CDR3 is CAWRRQPMNTEAFF. The CDR3 DNA follows: TGTGCCTGGAGGAGGCAGCCCATGAACACTGAAGCTTTCTTT.

About this clone itself: Other nucleotide sequences in the sample specify the same CDR3. The chain couples TRBV30 to TRBJ2-3; the D is unclear. The CDR3 has 12 residues. The germline V and J ends were trimmed by 2 bases and 3 bases, with 6 bases remaining between them. Germline V gene lookup returns CDR1 GTSNPN and CDR2 SVGIG (reference sequence). The CDR3 bases are TGTGCCTGGAGTACCAGTACAGATACGCAGTATTTT. Translated: CAWSTSTDTQYF.

To note about this clone: Other DNA sequences of this sample code for an identical CDR3. The chain is built from TRBV10-3 and TRBJ2-1; 8 nucleotides line up with TRBD2. J was trimmed by 6 bases and V by 7 bases; bases with no gene match: 8. Germline V gene data show CDR1 as ENHRY and CDR2 as SYGVKD. The CDR3 has 14 residues. The CDR3 DNA is TGTGCCATCAAACGTGGCGGGGGGACCAATGAGCAGTTCTTC. Translated: CAIKRGGGTNEQFF.

The gene calls are TRBV7-2 and TRBJ2-2, with TRBD2 matching 11 bases. J lost 4 bases, V lost 5 bases, and 3 bases had no gene match. CDR1 and CDR2 (germline): SGHTA, FQGNSA. The CDR3 covers 15 residues. The CDR3 nucleotides read TGTGCCAGCAGCCCCGGGACTAGCGGCACCGGGGAGCTGTTTTTT. This sequence encodes CASSPGTSGTGELFF. The full variable domain, rest sourced from reference TRBV7-2 and TRBJ2-2, is GAGVSQSPSNKVTEKGKDVELRCDPISGHTALYWYRQSLGQGLEFLIYFQGNSAPDKSGLPSDRFSAERTGGSVSTLTIQRTQQEDSAVYLCASSPGTSGTGELFFGEGSRLTVL.

This rearrangement joins TRBV28 to TRBJ1-4; 9 positions agree with TRBD1. The V gene's germline CDR1 is MDHEN and CDR2 SYDVKM. The CDR3 is 14 amino acids. V shed 5 bases and J 8 bases; nucleotides not matched to a gene: 6. CDR3 bases: TGTGCCAGCAGTACGGGACAGGGAGGGGAAAAACTGTTTTTT. This gives the protein CASSTGQGGEKLFF.

The chain recombines TRBV28 with TRBJ1-2; no firm D call. Trimming cost V 4 bases and J 1 base, with 16 bases left between them. This CDR3 spans 16 amino acids. Germline assignment: CDR1 MDHEN and CDR2 SYDVKM. The CDR3 DNA follows: TGTGCCAGCAGTTCCCCCGGGAGAGCTTTTAACTATGGCTACACCTTC. Protein product: CASSSPGRAFNYGYTF.

Concerning this clone: One junction end disagrees with the germline gene, perhaps due to a read error. The V gene is TRBV7-7, the J gene TRBJ2-2, with 7 bases identical to TRBD2. The CDR3 extends over 16 amino acids. Germline V lookup: CDR1 SSHAT, CDR2 FNYEAQ (reference sequence). The CDR3 loop is CASSHRIAGRTGELFF. The CDR3, as DNA: TGTGCTAGCAGCCACCGGATAGCGGGCCGCACCGGGGAGCTGTTTTTT.

The gene calls are TRBV11-2 and TRBJ2-5; TRBD2 matches 13 bases. The CDR3 length is 16 residues. CDR1 is SGHAT and CDR2 is FQNNGV in the germline V gene. The V and J ends lost 7 bases and 5 bases, in that order; junction bases with no gene match: 10. DNA for the CDR3: TGTGCCAGCACGTGGGGGACTAGCGGGAAAGGGGAGACCCAGTACTTC. Its protein product is CASTWGTSGKGETQYF.

The gene calls are TRBV29-1 and TRBJ2-1; TRBD1 matches 8 bases. Looked up from germline, CDR1 is SQVTM and CDR2 is ANQGSEA. The CDR3 runs to 13 residues. The V and J ends lost 6 bases and 7 bases, in that order; junction bases with no gene match: 8. CDR3 sequence reads: CSVRTGKRNEQFF. The CDR3 DNA reads as TGCAGCGTCAGGACAGGGAAGAGGAATGAGCAGTTCTTC.

The gene calls are TRBV28 and TRBJ1-5; no clear D. The CDR3 runs to 12 residues. V was clipped by 10 bases and J by 3 bases, with 10 bases between them. Germline assignment: CDR1 MDHEN and CDR2 SYDVKM. The chain's CDR3 is CATGSNNQPQHF. The CDR3 DNA follows: TGTGCCACCGGGAGCAACAATCAGCCCCAGCATTTT. The variable domain in full, completed from reference TRBV28 and TRBJ1-5, reads DVKVTQSSRYLVKRTGEKVFLECVQDMDHENMFWYRQDPGLGLRLIYFSYDVKMKEKGDIPEGYSVSREKKERFSLILESASTNQTSMYLCATGSNNQPQHFGDGTRLSIL.